This T cell receptor beta chain derives from a study of T-cell reconstitution after alpha-beta-depleted transplantation in children. The CDR3 totals 17 residues. Per the germline V gene, CDR1 is SGHRS and CDR2 is YFSETQ. The trim removed 0 bases at V and 0 bases at J, leaving 6 bases unmatched. Unique molecular identifiers were incorporated when the TCRbeta library was constructed. TCRdb analysed the PCR reads with MiXCR anew, one entry per CDR3 protein. The sample lists roughly 170,000 distinct CDR3 sequences; approximately 7% were seen once. This chain links TRBV5-1 with TRBJ1-3, with 7 nucleotides matching TRBD1. The input for sequencing was PBMCs from the stem cell graft donor, taken from the stem cell graft. The sequence was collected from a human donor who donated a stem cell graft to a child with Wiskott-Aldrich syndrome. CDR3 sequence reads: CASSLARDSYSGNTIYF. The CDR3 bases are TGCGCCAGCAGCTTGGCCAGGGACAGTTACTCTGGAAACACCATATATTTT.